The rows below give T cell receptor beta chains drawn from one sample of a study of tumor and adjacent non-tumor tissue in lung cancer. TCRdb re-analysed the multiplex PCR reads in MiXCR, keeping a single row per CDR3 protein. Among tens of thousands of distinct CDR3 sequences listed, less than 80% were seen once. The source material was lung tumor tissue. These TCRs come from a man between 60 and 75 years old with non-small cell lung cancer. CDR3s include the opening cysteine and the closing phenylalanine or tryptophan. D genes are given only for firm matches. Only part of the rows carry a size: once, few, many, or a class if the clone is expanded.

J gene: TRBJ2-3; clone size: .; D gene: TRBD1; V gene: TRBV6-5; CDR3 DNA: TGTGTCAGCAGTTCCCTACAGGGGGACGATACAGATACGCAGTATTTT; CDR3 protein: CVSSSLQGDDTDTQYF
J gene: TRBJ2-3; clone size: .; D gene: .; V gene: TRBV11-3; CDR3 DNA: TGTGACAGCAGATTAGTCCACCAAGATACGCAGTATTTT; CDR3 protein: CDSRLVHQDTQYF
J gene: TRBJ2-3; clone size: .; D gene: .; V gene: TRBV20-1; CDR3 DNA: TGCAGTGCCCCTCTCGCGGGCGACCCCCCTAGCACAGATACGCAGTACTTT; CDR3 protein: CSAPLAGDPPSTDTQYF
J gene: TRBJ2-1; clone size: .; D gene: TRBD2; V gene: TRBV20-1; CDR3 DNA: TGCAGTGTTAGAGATCTACGGACTAGCTATGAGGAGTTCTTC; CDR3 protein: CSVRDLRTSYEEFF
J gene: TRBJ1-1; clone size: .; D gene: TRBD1; V gene: TRBV6-2/TRBV6-3; CDR3 DNA: TGTGCCGGCAGAAAGGGGGGACAGATGAACACTGAAGCTTTCTTC; CDR3 protein: CAGRKGGQMNTEAFF
J gene: TRBJ2-7; clone size: many; D gene: TRBD2; V gene: TRBV11-2; CDR3 DNA: TGTGCCAGCAGCTTAGATGGGGGAGGGCGGTACGAGCAGTACTTC; CDR3 protein: CASSLDGGGRYEQYF
J gene: TRBJ2-3; clone size: .; D gene: TRBD1; V gene: TRBV6-5; CDR3 DNA: TGTGCCTGCAGGAAGACAGGGGCAGCTACGCAGTATTTT; CDR3 protein: CACRKTGAATQYF
J gene: TRBJ1-1; clone size: .; D gene: TRBD1; V gene: TRBV29-1; CDR3 DNA: TGCAGCGCTTCGGCAGGGGGGGGCACTGGAGCTTTCTTT; CDR3 protein: CSASAGGGTGAFF
J gene: TRBJ2-3; clone size: many; D gene: TRBD2; V gene: TRBV20-1; CDR3 DNA: TGCAGTGCTACCTTGGGACTAGCGGGAGGTGGAGATACGCAGTATTTT; CDR3 protein: CSATLGLAGGGDTQYF
J gene: TRBJ1-1; clone size: once; D gene: .; V gene: TRBV6-5; CDR3 DNA: TGTGCCAGCAGTTACTCGTTCTGTAACACTGAAGCTTTCTTT; CDR3 protein: CASSYSFCNTEAFF
J gene: TRBJ1-5; clone size: many; D gene: .; V gene: TRBV30; CDR3 DNA: TGTGCCTGGAGTTCCCTGTCGGGGGCGAGGAGTCAGCCCCAGCATTTT; CDR3 protein: CAWSSLSGARSQPQHF
J gene: TRBJ1-2; clone size: .; D gene: TRBD1; V gene: TRBV29-1; CDR3 DNA: TGCAGCATCGACAGGGGCGTCTATGACCACACCTTC; CDR3 protein: CSIDRGVYDHTF
J gene: TRBJ2-1; clone size: .; D gene: .; V gene: TRBV6-6; CDR3 DNA: TGTGCCAGTAGCCCATCTCCGGGACCGCTAACCTACAATGAGCAGTTCTTC; CDR3 protein: CASSPSPGPLTYNEQFF
J gene: TRBJ2-2; clone size: few; D gene: TRBD2; V gene: TRBV25-1; CDR3 DNA: TGTGCCGGTAGCGGGCCAGTCGACACCGGGGAGCTGTTTTTT; CDR3 protein: CAGSGPVDTGELFF
J gene: TRBJ2-7; clone size: .; D gene: .; V gene: TRBV10-3; CDR3 DNA: TGTGCCATCAGTCGGGATAGACTTTCCTACGAGCAGTACTTC; CDR3 protein: CAISRDRLSYEQYF
J gene: TRBJ1-5; clone size: .; D gene: .; V gene: TRBV20-1; CDR3 DNA: TGCAGTGCTAGAGATATGAGTAGGGACCATCAGCCCCAGCATTTT; CDR3 protein: CSARDMSRDHQPQHF
J gene: TRBJ2-5; clone size: .; D gene: .; V gene: TRBV2; CDR3 DNA: TGTGCCAGCAGTGAAGTTACGGGGACCCAAGAGACCCAGTACTTC; CDR3 protein: CASSEVTGTQETQYF
J gene: TRBJ1-5; clone size: .; D gene: .; V gene: TRBV20-1; CDR3 DNA: TGCAGTGCTATACCCGACATGGGGCTCCAGCCCCAGCAATTT; CDR3 protein: CSAIPDMGLQPQQF
J gene: TRBJ2-3; clone size: .; D gene: TRBD1; V gene: TRBV28; CDR3 DNA: TGTGCCAGCAGACCCACCCCAGGGGGATACGCAGATACGCAGTATTTT; CDR3 protein: CASRPTPGGYADTQYF
J gene: TRBJ2-1; clone size: once; D gene: .; V gene: TRBV6-2/TRBV6-3; CDR3 DNA: TGTGCCAGCACTTACTCGCAGGGATGGGAGCAGTTCTTC; CDR3 protein: CASTYSQGWEQFF